A single sample is the source of the 19 T cell receptor beta chains below, sequenced in a study of glioma-infiltrating T cells after dendritic cell vaccination. Using immunoSEQ multiplex PCR, the repertoire was profiled, and TCRdb retains in-frame clones only, with some absent. The sample yields approximately 50,000 clones, approximately 91% seen once. As for time point: after dendritic cell vaccination, including at tumor progression/relapse. The material sequenced was blood, taken after dendritic cell vaccination. The receptor source for this set is a human donor with glioblastoma.

This clone was observed once. The chain uses TRBV28 and TRBJ1-1; TRBD1 is a possible D gene (6 bases). Germline-derived CDR1 and CDR2 are MDHEN and SYDVKM. The germline V and J ends were trimmed by 2 bases and 10 bases, with 17 bases remaining between them. This CDR3 is 14 amino acids long. The CDR3 reads CASSLRRGRSAAFF. The CDR3 nucleotides are TGTGCCAGCAGTTTACGCAGGGGAAGGTCTGCAGCTTTCTTT.

The CDR3 loop reads CASKADRVYGYTF. DNA for the CDR3: TGTGCCAGCAAAGCGGACCGGGTCTATGGCTACACCTTC. The rearrangement uses TRBV28 and TRBJ1-2; D is unresolved. This CDR3 is built from 13 residues. Germline CDR1 MDHEN, CDR2 SYDVKM. Trimming pared 7 bases from V and 4 bases from J, leaving 13 bases between.

The rearrangement uses TRBV7-2 and TRBJ1-5; D unclear. This CDR3 contains 16 residues. Trimming stripped 1 base from V and 0 bases from J, with 10 bases between. CDR1 and CDR2 from the germline V gene are SGHTA and FQGNSA. The CDR3 DNA reads as TGTGCCAGCAGCTTAGACAGATCCCTTAGCAATCAGCCCCAGCATTTT. Its protein is CASSLDRSLSNQPQHF.

The J gene is TRBJ2-7, the V gene TRBV10-3, with 9 positions matching TRBD2. The CDR3 has 15 amino acids. The junction had 12 bases not matched to a gene; V was cut back by 10 bases and J by 2 bases. The germline V gene encodes CDR1 ENHRY and CDR2 SYGVKD. CDR3 nucleotide sequence: TGTGCCACAACAGCCGGGCTAGCGGGGACCTACGAGCAGTACTTC. Translated: CATTAGLAGTYEQYF.

Here the CDR3 reads CASSSTTGVGEQYF. The CDR3 DNA reads TGTGCCAGCAGCTCTACGACAGGGGTTGGGGAGCAGTACTTC. The chain couples TRBV11-2 to TRBJ2-7; 8 nucleotides align to TRBD1. The CDR3 is made up of 14 amino acids. Germline V gene data show CDR1 as SGHAT and CDR2 as FQNNGV. V lost 4 bases to trimming and J lost 7 bases; unmatched junction nucleotides: 9. Full variable domain (outside the CDR3, taken from reference TRBV11-2 and TRBJ2-7): EAGVAQSPRYKIIEKRQSVAFWCNPISGHATLYWYQQILGQGPKLLIQFQNNGVVDDSQLPKDRFSAERLKGVDSTLKIQPAKLEDSAVYLCASSSTTGVGEQYFGPGTRLTVT.

The chain uses TRBV6-1 and TRBJ1-5; the D gene is possibly TRBD1 (6 bases). This CDR3 region has 16 residues. The V gene lost 0 bases and the J gene lost 4 bases, with 13 bases spanning the gap. CDR1 and CDR2 from the germline V gene are MNHNS and SASEGT. The CDR3 spells CASSEAHRVWNQPQHF. CDR3 DNA: TGTGCCAGCAGTGAAGCGCACAGGGTGTGGAATCAGCCCCAGCATTTT.

The chain carries TRBV11-2 and TRBJ1-2; D call uncertain. The CDR3 length is 19 residues. Trimming pared 2 bases from V and 0 bases from J, leaving 22 bases between. The germline CDR1 and CDR2 sequences are SGHAT and FQNNGV. The CDR3 bases are TGTGCCAGCAGCTTAAGAGGAGGGATGAAAAATTTAGCTAACTATGGCTACACCTTC. Residues: CASSLRGGMKNLANYGYTF.

The chain couples TRBV7-9 to TRBJ2-2; possible D gene TRBD1, 6 bases. The V gene lost 5 bases and the J gene lost 7 bases, with 14 bases spanning the gap. Germline V gives CDR1 SEHNR, CDR2 FQNEAQ (reference sequence). The CDR3 covers 14 residues. In nucleotides, the CDR3 is TGTGCCAGCAGCCGGACAGTAACCGGCGGGGAGCTGTTTTTT. It encodes CASSRTVTGGELFF.

V and J are TRBV27 and TRBJ1-2; 7 bases align to TRBD1. V lost 6 bases, J lost 6 bases, and 7 bases stayed unmatched. The CDR3 runs 13 residues. Per germline, CDR1 MNHEY and CDR2 SMNVEV (reference sequence). CDR3 sequence reads: CASSKADRDGYTF. The CDR3 DNA reads as TGTGCCAGCAGCAAAGCAGACAGGGATGGCTACACCTTC.

This clone was seen a single time. The rearrangement uses TRBV5-4 and TRBJ1-2; 7 bases agree with TRBD1. The V gene's germline CDR1 is SGHNT and CDR2 YYREEE (reference sequence). V shed 0 bases, J shed 3 bases, and the junction held 8 bases outside the gene matches. The CDR3 spans 16 residues. This chain's CDR3 is CASSLVPGGVYYGYTF. The CDR3 coding sequence is TGTGCCAGCAGCTTGGTCCCAGGGGGAGTCTACTATGGCTACACCTTC.

V gene TRBV5-4 combines with J gene TRBJ2-1; the match to TRBD2 covers 10 bases. With 7 bases clipped from V and 7 bases from J, the junction kept 8 bases outside the gene matches. The CDR3 is made up of 14 amino acids. Germline V gives CDR1 SGHNT, CDR2 YYREEE (reference sequence). CDR3 DNA: TGTGCCAGCCCGGGGCTAGCGGGAGTAAATGAGCAGTTCTTC. Translated: CASPGLAGVNEQFF.

CDR3 DNA sequence: TGTGCCAGCAGTTTGAGGGTTTGGGTACGCTACACCTTC. Translating gives CASSLRVWVRYTF. The V and J genes are TRBV28 and TRBJ1-2; D gene uncertain. Germline V gene data show CDR1 as MDHEN and CDR2 as SYDVKM. The V end lost 3 bases, the J end lost 9 bases, and 14 bases lay between the germline ends. The CDR3 is made up of 13 amino acids.

The CDR3 protein is CSVIWTVGVQETQYF. CDR3 in DNA: TGCAGCGTGATTTGGACAGTTGGCGTCCAAGAGACCCAGTACTTC. J is TRBJ2-5 and V is TRBV29-1, with D maybe TRBD1 (6 bases). Germline CDR1 is SQVTM and CDR2 is ANQGSEA. V lost 6 bases, J lost 1 base, and 18 bases lay in between. The CDR3 consists of 15 residues.

This clone was observed a few times. J is TRBJ1-3 and V is TRBV6-1; 7 bases line up with TRBD1. The CDR3 has 15 residues. Germline V CDR1 and CDR2: MNHNS, SASEGT. The ends lost 6 bases at V and 0 bases at J; junction bases unmatched: 5. CDR3 sequence (DNA): TGTGCCAGCAGCGGGACAGTCGACTCTGGAAACACCATATATTTT. Protein sequence: CASSGTVDSGNTIYF.

This chain connects TRBV15 to TRBJ2-7; 7 bases match TRBD2. The CDR3 runs to 11 residues. Germline CDR1 is LNHNV and CDR2 is YYDKDF (reference sequence). The ends lost 3 bases at V and 7 bases at J; junction bases unmatched: 0. The CDR3: CATSSGGEQYF. CDR3 nucleotides: TGTGCCACCAGCAGCGGGGGGGAGCAGTACTTC.

This clone was seen once. The chain carries TRBV7-9 and TRBJ1-1; the match to TRBD1 covers 7 bases. Germline loops: CDR1 SEHNR, CDR2 FQNEAQ (reference sequence). V lost 5 bases to trimming and J lost 4 bases; unmatched junction nucleotides: 10. CDR3 length: 15 amino acids. The CDR3 DNA reads TGTGCCAGCAGCCCCAGTGGGACAGTTCGCACTGAAGCTTTCTTT. Protein: CASSPSGTVRTEAFF. The whole variable domain, filled in from reference TRBV7-9 and TRBJ1-1, reads DTGVSQNPRHKITKRGQNVTFRCDPISEHNRLYWYRQTLGQGPEFLTYFQNEAQLEKSRLLSDRFSAERPKGSFSTLEIQRTEQGDSAMYLCASSPSGTVRTEAFFGQGTRLTVV.

A single count supports this clone. The chain employs TRBV18 and TRBJ1-1; D is ambiguous. The ends were cut back, 3 bases at V and 4 bases at J, with 15 bases in the middle. CDR1 and CDR2 from the germline V gene are KGHSH and LQKENI. This CDR3 contains 15 residues. CDR3 loop: CASSPLVSISTEAFF. CDR3 in DNA: TGTGCCAGCTCACCCCTGGTGTCGATTAGCACTGAAGCTTTCTTT.

J is TRBJ2-1 and V is TRBV7-8; TRBD2 aligns across 11 bases. Germline V gene data show CDR1 as SGHVS and CDR2 as FQNEAQ. The junction had 7 bases not matched to a gene; V was cut back by 4 bases and J by 8 bases. This CDR3 region has 15 residues. The CDR3 loop is CASSSLAGGRYEQFF. Here the CDR3 DNA reads TGTGCCAGCAGCTCTCTAGCGGGAGGCAGATATGAGCAGTTCTTC.

The chain links TRBV6-5 to TRBJ2-5; the D gene is possibly TRBD2 (7 bases). The germline V and J ends were trimmed by 2 bases and 3 bases, with 13 bases remaining between them. Germline CDR1 and CDR2: MNHEY and SVGAGI. The CDR3 runs to 15 residues. CDR3 residues: CASSYRGAKKETQYF. The CDR3 nucleotides read TGTGCCAGCAGTTACCGGGGGGCGAAAAAAGAGACCCAGTACTTC.